The present T cell receptor beta chain was sequenced within a study of T cell repertoires in cytomegalovirus infection. Study-wide background: Signatures in public TCR beta sequences pointed to both CMV infection and matching HLA type.

Per the germline V gene, CDR1 is LGHNA and CDR2 is YNFKEQ. This CDR3 is built from 16 residues. V trimming: 4 bases; J trimming: 5 bases; junction bases outside the gene matches: 11. MiXCR, run by TCRdb on the reads, gives a single entry per CDR3 protein. This table has over 200,000 distinct CDR3 sequences, approximately 15% appearing once. Sequencing used PBMCs. The origin of this receptor is a human donor in good health (CMV status not recorded). Some clones in this sample may be carry-over from other donors' samples. The rearrangement links TRBV4-2 to TRBJ2-1; 7 bases are shared with TRBD2. This chain's CDR3 is CASSPAGGRVHNEQFF. The DNA of the CDR3 is TGTGCCAGCAGCCCCGCTGGCGGGAGAGTCCACAATGAGCAGTTCTTC.